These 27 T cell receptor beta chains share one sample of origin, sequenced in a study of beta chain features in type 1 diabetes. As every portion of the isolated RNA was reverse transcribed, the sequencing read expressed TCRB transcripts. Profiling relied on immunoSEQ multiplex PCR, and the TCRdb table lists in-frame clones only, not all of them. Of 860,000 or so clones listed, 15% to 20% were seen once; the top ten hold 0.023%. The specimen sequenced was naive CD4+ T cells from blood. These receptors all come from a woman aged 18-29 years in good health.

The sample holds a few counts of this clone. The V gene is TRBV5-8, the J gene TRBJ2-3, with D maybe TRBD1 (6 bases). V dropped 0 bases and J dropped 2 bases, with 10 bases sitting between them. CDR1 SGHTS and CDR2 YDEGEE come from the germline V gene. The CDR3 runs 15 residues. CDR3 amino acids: CASSLGDTDTDTQYF. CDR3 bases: TGTGCCAGCAGCTTGGGGGACACAGACACAGATACGCAGTATTTT.

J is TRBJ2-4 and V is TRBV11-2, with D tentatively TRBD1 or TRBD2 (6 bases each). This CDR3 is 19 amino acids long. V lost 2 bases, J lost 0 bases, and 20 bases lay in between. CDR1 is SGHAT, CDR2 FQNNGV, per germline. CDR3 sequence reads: CASSLIKGGVTLAKNIQYF. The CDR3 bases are TGTGCCAGCAGCTTAATTAAGGGGGGCGTGACCCTAGCCAAAAACATTCAGTACTTC. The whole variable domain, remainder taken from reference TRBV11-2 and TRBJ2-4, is EAGVAQSPRYKIIEKRQSVAFWCNPISGHATLYWYQQILGQGPKLLIQFQNNGVVDDSQLPKDRFSAERLKGVDSTLKIQPAKLEDSAVYLCASSLIKGGVTLAKNIQYFGAGTRLSVL.

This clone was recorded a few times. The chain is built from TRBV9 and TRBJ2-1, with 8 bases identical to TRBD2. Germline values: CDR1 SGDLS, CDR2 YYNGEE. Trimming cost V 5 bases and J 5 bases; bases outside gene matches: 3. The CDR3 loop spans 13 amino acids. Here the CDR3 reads CASRREADNEQFF. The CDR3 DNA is TGTGCCAGCAGGCGGGAGGCTGACAATGAGCAGTTCTTC.

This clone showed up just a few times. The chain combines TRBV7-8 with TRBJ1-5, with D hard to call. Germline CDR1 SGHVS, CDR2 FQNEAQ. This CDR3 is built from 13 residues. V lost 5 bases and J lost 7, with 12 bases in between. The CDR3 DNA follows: TGTGCCAGCAGCAAACGGGGTAGACAGCCCCAGCATTTT. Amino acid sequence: CASSKRGRQPQHF.

DNA of the CDR3: TGTGCCATCAAACCCGTCGGCTCTGAAGCTTTCTTT. This translates into CAIKPVGSEAFF. The J gene is TRBJ1-1, the V gene TRBV7-8, with D unresolved. The germline CDR1 and CDR2 sequences are SGHVS and FQNEAQ. This CDR3 region has 12 residues. Deletions cut 10 bases from V and 6 bases from J, with 15 bases between.

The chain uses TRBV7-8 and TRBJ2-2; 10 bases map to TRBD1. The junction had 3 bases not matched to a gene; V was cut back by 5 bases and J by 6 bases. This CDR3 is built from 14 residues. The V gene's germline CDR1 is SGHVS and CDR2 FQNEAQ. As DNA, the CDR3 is TGTGCCAGCAGCGAGGGACAGGGGTCCGGGGAGCTGTTTTTT. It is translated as CASSEGQGSGELFF.

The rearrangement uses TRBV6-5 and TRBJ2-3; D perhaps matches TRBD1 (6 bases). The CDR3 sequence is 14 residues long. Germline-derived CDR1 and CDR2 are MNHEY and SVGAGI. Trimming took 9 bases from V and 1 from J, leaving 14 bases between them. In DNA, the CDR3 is TGTGCCAGTACCCAGGGGATGGGCACAGATACGCAGTATTTT. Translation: CASTQGMGTDTQYF.

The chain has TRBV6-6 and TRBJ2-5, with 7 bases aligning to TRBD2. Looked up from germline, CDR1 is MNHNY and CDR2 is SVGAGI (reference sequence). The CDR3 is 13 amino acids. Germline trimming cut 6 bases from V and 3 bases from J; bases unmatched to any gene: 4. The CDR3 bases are TGTGCCAGCAGGGACCTAGCGGAAGAGACCCAGTACTTC. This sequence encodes CASRDLAEETQYF.

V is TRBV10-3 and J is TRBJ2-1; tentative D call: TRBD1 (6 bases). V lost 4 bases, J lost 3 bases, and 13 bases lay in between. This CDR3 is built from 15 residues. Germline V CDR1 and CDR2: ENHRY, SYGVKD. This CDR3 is CAISATGLLYNEQFF. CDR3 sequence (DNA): TGTGCCATCAGTGCTACAGGGCTTCTCTACAATGAGCAGTTCTTC.

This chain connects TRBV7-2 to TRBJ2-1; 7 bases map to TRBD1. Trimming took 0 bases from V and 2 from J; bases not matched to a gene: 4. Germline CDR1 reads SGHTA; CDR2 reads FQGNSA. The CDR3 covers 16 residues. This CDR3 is CASSLAGTVTYNEQFF. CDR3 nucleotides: TGTGCCAGCAGCTTAGCCGGGACAGTTACCTACAATGAGCAGTTCTTC.

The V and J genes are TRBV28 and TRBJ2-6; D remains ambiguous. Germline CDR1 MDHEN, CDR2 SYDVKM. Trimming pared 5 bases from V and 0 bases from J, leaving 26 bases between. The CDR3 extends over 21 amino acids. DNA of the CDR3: TGTGCCAGCAGTGGACCTGACACTACGAAGGCCAGGAGCTCTGGGGCCAACGTCCTGACTTTC. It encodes CASSGPDTTKARSSGANVLTF.

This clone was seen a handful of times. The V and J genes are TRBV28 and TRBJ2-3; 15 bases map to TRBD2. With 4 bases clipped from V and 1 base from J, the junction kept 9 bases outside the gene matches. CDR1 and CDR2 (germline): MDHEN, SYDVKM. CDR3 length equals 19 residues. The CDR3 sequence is CASSSAGLAGGWGTDTQYF. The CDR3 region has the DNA TGTGCCAGCAGTTCCGCGGGACTAGCGGGAGGATGGGGCACAGATACGCAGTATTTT.

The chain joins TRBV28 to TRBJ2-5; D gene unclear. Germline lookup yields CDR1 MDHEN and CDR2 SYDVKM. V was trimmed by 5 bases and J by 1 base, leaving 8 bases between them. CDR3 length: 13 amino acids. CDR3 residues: CASSPPTQETQYF. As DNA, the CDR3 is TGTGCCAGCAGTCCCCCAACCCAAGAGACCCAGTACTTC.

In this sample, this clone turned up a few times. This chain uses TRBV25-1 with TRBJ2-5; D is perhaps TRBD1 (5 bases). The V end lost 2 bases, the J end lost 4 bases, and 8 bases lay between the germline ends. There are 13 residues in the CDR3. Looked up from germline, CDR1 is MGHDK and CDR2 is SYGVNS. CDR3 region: CASSEQGRETQYF. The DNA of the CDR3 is TGTGCCAGCAGTGAACAGGGTCGAGAGACCCAGTACTTC.

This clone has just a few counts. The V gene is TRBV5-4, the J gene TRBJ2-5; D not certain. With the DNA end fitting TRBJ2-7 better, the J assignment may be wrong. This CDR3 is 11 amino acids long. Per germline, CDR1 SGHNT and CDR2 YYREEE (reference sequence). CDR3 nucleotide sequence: TGTGCCAGCAGCTCGCCGTACGAGCAGTACTTC. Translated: CASSSPYEQYF.

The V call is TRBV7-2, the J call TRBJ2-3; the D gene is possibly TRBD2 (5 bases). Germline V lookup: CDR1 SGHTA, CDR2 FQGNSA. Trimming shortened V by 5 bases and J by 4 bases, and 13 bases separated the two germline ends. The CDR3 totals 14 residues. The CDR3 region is CASSKEGFADTQYF. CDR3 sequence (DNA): TGTGCCAGCAGCAAAGAGGGTTTCGCAGATACGCAGTATTTT.

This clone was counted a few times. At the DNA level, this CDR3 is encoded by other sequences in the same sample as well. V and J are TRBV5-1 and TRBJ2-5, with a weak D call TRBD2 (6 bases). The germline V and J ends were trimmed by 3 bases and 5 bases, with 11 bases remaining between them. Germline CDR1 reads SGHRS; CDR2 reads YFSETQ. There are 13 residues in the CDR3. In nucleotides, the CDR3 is TGCGCCAGCAGCTCCACGGGAGAGGAGACCCAGTACTTC. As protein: CASSSTGEETQYF.

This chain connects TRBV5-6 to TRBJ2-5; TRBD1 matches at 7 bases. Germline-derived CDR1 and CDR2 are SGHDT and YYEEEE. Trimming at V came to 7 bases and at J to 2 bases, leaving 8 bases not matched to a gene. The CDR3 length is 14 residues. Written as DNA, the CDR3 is TGTGCCAGCGGCCGAAAGGGACAGCAAGAGACCCAGTACTTC. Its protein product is CASGRKGQQETQYF.

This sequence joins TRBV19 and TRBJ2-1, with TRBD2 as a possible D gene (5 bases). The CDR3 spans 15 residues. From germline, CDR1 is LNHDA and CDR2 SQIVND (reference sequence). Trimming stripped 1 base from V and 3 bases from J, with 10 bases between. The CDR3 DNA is TGTGCCAGTAGTATAGTGAGCCGGGACTACAATGAGCAGTTCTTC. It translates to CASSIVSRDYNEQFF.

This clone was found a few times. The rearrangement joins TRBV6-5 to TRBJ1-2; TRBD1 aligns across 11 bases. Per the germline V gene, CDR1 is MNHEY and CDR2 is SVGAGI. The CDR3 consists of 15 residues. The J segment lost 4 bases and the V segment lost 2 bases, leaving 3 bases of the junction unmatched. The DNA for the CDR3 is TGTGCCAGCAGTTACGGGACAGGGGGGACCTATGGCTACACCTTC. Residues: CASSYGTGGTYGYTF.

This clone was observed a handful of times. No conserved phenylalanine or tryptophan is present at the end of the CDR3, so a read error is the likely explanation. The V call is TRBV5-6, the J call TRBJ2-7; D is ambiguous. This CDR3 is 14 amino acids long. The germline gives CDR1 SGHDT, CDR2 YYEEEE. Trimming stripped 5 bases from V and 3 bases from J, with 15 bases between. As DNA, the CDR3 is TGTGCCAGCAGGACATACGGAGCTAACTACGAGCAGTACCTC. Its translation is CASRTYGANYEQYL.

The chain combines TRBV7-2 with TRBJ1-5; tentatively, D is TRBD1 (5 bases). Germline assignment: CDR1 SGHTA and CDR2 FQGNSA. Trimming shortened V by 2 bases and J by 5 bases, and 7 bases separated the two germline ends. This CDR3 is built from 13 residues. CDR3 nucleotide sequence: TGTGCCAGCAGCTTACCAGGGCATCAGCCCCAGCATTTT. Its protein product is CASSLPGHQPQHF.

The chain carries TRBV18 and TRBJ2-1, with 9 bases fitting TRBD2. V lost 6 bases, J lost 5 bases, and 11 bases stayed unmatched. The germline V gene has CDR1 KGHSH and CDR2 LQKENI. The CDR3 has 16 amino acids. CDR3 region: CASSRRGGLANNEQFF. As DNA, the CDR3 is TGTGCCAGCTCCCGCCGGGGGGGACTAGCCAACAATGAGCAGTTCTTC.

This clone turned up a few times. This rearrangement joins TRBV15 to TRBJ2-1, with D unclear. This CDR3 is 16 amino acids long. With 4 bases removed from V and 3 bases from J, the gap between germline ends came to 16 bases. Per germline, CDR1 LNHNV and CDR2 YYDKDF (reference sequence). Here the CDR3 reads CATSKAQPLVYNEQFF. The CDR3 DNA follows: TGTGCCACCAGCAAAGCCCAGCCCCTAGTCTACAATGAGCAGTTCTTC. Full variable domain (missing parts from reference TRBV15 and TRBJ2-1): DAMVIQNPRYQVTQFGKPVTLSCSQTLNHNVMYWYQQKSSQAPKLLFHYYDKDFNNEADTPDNFQSRRPNTSFCFLDIRSPGLGDTAMYLCATSKAQPLVYNEQFFGPGTRLTVL.

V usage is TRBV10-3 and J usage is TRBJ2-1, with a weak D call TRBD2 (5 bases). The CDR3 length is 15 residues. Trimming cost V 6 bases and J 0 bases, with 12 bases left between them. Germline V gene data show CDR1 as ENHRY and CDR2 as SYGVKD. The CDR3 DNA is TGTGCCATCAGCCCACTAGAGAGCTCCTACAATGAGCAGTTCTTC. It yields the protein CAISPLESSYNEQFF.

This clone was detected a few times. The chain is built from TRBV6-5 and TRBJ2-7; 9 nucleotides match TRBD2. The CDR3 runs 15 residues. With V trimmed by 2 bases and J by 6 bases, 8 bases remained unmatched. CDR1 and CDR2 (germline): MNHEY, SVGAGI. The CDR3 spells CASSYVAGGPGEQYF. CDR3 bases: TGTGCCAGCAGTTACGTGGCGGGAGGGCCCGGCGAGCAGTACTTC.

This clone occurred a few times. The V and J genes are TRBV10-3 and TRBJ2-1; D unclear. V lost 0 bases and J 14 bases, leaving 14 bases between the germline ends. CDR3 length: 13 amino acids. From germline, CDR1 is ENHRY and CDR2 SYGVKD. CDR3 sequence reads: CAISESLGSGEFF. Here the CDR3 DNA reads TGTGCCATCAGTGAGTCCCTTGGGTCCGGCGAGTTCTTC.